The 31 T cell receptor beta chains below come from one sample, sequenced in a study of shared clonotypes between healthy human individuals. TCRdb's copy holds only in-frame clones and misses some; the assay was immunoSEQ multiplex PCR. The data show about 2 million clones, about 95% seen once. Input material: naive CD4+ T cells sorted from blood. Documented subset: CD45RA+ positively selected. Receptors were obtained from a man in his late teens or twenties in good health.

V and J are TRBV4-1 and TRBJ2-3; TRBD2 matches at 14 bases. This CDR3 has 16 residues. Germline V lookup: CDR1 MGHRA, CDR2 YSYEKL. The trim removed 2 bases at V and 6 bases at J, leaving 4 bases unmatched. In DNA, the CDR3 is TGCGCCAGCAGCCAAACCGGACTAGCGGGGGGCGATACGCAGTATTTT. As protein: CASSQTGLAGGDTQYF.

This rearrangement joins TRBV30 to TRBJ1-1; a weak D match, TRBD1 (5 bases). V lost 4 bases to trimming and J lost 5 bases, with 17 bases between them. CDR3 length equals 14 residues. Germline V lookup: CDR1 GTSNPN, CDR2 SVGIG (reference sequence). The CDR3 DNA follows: TGTGCCTGGAAAAACGTAGACAGATTGACTGAAGCTTTCTTT. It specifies CAWKNVDRLTEAFF.

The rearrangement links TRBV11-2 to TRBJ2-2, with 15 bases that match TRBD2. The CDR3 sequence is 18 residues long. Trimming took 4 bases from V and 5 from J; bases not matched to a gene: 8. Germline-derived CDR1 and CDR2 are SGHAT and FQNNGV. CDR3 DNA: TGTGCCAGCAGCTCCCGGACTAGCGGGGGGGCGGGGACCGGGGAGCTGTTTTTT. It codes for CASSSRTSGGAGTGELFF.

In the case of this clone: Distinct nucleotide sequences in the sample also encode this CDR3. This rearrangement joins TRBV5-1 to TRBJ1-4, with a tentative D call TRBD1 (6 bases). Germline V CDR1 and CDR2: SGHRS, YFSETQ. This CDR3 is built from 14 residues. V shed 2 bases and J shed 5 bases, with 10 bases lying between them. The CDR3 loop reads CASSLGGGNEKLFF. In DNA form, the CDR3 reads TGCGCCAGCAGCTTAGGGGGAGGCAATGAAAAACTGTTTTTT.

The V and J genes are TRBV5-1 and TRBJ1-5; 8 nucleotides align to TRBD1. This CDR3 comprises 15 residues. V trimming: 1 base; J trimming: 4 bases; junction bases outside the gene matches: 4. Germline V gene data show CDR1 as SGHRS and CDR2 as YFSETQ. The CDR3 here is CASSLWGDRNQPQHF. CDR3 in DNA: TGCGCCAGCAGCTTGTGGGGGGACAGGAATCAGCCCCAGCATTTT.

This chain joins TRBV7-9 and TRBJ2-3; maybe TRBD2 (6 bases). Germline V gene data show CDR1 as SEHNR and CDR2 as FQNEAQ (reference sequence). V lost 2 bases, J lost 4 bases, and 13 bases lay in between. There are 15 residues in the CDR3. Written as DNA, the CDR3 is TGTGCCAGCAGCTTATCGGGAGAGCCGGCAGATACGCAGTATTTT. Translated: CASSLSGEPADTQYF.

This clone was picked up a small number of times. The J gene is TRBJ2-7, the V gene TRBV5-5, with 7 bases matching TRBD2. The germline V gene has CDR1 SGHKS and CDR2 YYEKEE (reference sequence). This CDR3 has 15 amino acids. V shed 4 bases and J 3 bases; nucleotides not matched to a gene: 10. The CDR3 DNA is TGTGCCAGCAGCCCGTGGGGTAGCGGGTACTACGAGCAGTACTTC. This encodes CASSPWGSGYYEQYF.

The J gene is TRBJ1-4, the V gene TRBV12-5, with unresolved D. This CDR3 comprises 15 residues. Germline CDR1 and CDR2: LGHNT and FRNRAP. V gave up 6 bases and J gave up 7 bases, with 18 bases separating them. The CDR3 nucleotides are TGTGCTAGTGGCCTTGATCCAAGGGAGGGTGAAAAACTGTTTTTT. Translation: CASGLDPREGEKLFF.

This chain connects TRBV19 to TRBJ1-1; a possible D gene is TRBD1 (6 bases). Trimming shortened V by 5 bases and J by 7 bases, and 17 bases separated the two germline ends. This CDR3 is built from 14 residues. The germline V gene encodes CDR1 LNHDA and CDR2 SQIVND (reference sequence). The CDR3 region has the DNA TGTGCCAGTAGTTGGTCCCCAGGGGTAGGTGAAGCTTTCTTT. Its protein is CASSWSPGVGEAFF.

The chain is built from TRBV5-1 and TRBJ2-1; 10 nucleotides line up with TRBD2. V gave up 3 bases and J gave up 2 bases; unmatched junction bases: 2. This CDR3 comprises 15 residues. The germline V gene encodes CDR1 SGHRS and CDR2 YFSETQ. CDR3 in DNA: TGCGCCAGCAGCTCTAGCGGGAGCGCCTACAATGAGCAGTTCTTC. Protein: CASSSSGSAYNEQFF.

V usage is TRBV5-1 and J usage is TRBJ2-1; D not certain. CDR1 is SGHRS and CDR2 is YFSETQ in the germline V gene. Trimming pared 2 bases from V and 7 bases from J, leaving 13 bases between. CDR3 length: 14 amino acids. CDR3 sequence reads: CASSLDGEGNEQFF. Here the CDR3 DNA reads TGCGCCAGCAGCTTAGATGGAGAAGGGAATGAGCAGTTCTTC.

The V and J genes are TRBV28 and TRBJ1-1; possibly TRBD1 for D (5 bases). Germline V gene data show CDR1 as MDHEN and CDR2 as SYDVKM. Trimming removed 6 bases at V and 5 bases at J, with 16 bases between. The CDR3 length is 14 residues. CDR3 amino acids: CASRPNGGWTEAFF. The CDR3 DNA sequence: TGTGCCAGCAGACCAAACGGGGGATGGACTGAAGCTTTCTTT.

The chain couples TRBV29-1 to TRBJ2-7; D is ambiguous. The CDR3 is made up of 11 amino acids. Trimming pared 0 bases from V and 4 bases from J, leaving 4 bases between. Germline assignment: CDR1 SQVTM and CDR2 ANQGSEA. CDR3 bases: TGCAGCGTTGAAGAGGGTTACGAGCAGTACTTC. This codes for CSVEEGYEQYF.

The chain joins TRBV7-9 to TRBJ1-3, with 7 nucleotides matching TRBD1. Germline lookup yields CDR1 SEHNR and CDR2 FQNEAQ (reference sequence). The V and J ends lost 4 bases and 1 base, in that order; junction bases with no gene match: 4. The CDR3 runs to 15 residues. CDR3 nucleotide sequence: TGTGCCAGCAGCTATACAGGGGTATCTGGAAACACCATATATTTT. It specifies CASSYTGVSGNTIYF.

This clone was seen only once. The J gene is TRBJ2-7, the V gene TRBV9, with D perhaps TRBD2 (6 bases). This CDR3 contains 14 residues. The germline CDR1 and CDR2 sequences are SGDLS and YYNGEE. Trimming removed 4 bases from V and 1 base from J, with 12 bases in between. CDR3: CASSSLGTSYEQYF. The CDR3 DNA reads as TGTGCCAGCAGCTCACTCGGGACTTCCTACGAGCAGTACTTC.

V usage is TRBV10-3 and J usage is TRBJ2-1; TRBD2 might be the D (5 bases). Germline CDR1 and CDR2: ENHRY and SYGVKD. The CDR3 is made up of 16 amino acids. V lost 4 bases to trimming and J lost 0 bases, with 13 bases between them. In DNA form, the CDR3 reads TGTGCCATCAGTGCCGGGAACACAGCCTCCTACAATGAGCAGTTCTTC. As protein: CAISAGNTASYNEQFF.

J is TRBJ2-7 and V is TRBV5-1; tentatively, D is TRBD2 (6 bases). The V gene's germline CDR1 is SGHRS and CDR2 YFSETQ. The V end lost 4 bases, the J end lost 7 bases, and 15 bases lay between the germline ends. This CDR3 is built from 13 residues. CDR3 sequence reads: CASSRELAGEQYF. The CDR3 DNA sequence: TGCGCCAGCAGCCGGGAACTAGCAGGAGAGCAGTACTTC.

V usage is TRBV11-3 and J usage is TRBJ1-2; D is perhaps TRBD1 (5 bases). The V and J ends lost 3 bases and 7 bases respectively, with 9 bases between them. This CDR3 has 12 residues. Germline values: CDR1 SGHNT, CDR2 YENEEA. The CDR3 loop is CASSFSGSGYTF. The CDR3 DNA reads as TGTGCCAGCAGCTTCTCAGGGAGTGGCTACACCTTC.

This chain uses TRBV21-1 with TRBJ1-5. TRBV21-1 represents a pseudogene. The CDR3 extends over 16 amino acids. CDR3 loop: CASRISTWAGRQPQHF. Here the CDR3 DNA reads TGTGCCAGCCGAATATCCACGTGGGCCGGACGACAGCCCCAGCATTTT.

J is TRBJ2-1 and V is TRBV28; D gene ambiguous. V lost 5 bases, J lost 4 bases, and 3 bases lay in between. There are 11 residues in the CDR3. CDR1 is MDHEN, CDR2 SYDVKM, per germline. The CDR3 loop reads CASSEYNEQFF. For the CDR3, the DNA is TGTGCCAGCAGTGAATACAATGAGCAGTTCTTC.

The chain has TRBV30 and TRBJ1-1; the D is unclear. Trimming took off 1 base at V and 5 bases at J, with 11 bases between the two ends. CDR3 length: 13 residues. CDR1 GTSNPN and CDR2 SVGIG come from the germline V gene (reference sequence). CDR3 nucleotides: TGTGCCTGGAGTGCCGATGAATGGACTGAAGCTTTCTTT. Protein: CAWSADEWTEAFF.

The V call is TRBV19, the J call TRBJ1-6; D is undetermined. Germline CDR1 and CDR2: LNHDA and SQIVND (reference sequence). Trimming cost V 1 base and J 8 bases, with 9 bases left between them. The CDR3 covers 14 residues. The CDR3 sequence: CASSIAPPDSPLHF. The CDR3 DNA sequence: TGTGCCAGTAGTATAGCCCCTCCGGATTCACCCCTCCACTTT.

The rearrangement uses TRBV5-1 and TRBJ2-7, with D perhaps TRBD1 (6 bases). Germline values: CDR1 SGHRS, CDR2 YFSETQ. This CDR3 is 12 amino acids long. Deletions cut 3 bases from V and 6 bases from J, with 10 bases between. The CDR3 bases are TGCGCCAGCAGCTCGGGACAAAGCGAGCAGTACTTC. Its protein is CASSSGQSEQYF.

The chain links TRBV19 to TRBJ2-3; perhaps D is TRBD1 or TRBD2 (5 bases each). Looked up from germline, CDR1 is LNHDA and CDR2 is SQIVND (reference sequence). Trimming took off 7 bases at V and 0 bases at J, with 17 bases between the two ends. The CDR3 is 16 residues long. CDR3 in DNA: TGTGCCAGTACCGGGATCTCGGCAGGGAGCACAGATACGCAGTATTTT. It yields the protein CASTGISAGSTDTQYF.

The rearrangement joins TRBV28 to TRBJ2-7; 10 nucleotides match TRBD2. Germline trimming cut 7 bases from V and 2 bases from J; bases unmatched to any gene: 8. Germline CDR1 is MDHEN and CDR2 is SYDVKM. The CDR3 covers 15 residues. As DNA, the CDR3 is TGTGCCAGCACCCCACCAGCGGGGGGGCCCTACGAGCAGTACTTC. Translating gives CASTPPAGGPYEQYF. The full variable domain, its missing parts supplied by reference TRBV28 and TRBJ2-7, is DVKVTQSSRYLVKRTGEKVFLECVQDMDHENMFWYRQDPGLGLRLIYFSYDVKMKEKGDIPEGYSVSREKKERFSLILESASTNQTSMYLCASTPPAGGPYEQYFGPGTRLTVT.

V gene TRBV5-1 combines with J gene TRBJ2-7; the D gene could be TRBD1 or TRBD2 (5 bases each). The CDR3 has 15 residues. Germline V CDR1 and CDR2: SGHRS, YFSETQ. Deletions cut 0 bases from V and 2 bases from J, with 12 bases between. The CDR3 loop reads CASSLGGAAPYEQYF. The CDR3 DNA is TGCGCCAGCAGCTTGGGAGGGGCCGCGCCCTACGAGCAGTACTTC.

CDR3 loop: CASSIGTETNYGYTF. The CDR3 coding sequence is TGTGCCAGCAGCATTGGGACGGAAACTAACTATGGCTACACCTTC. The J gene is TRBJ1-2, the V gene TRBV7-8, with D perhaps TRBD1 (5 bases). CDR3 length equals 15 residues. V lost 5 bases, J lost 0 bases, and 13 bases lay in between. CDR1 is SGHVS and CDR2 is FQNEAQ in the germline V gene.

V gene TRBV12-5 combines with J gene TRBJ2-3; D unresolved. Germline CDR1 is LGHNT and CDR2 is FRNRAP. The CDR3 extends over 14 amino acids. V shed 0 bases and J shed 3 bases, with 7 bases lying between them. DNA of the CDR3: TGTGCTAGTGGTTTGGTTCCCGTAACAGATACGCAGTATTTT. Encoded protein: CASGLVPVTDTQYF.

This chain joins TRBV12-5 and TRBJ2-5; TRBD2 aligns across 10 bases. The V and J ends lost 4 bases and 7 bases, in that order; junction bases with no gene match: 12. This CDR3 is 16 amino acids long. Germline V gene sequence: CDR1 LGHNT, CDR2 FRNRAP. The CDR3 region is CASGSPWTSGTGTQYF. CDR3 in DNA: TGTGCTAGTGGTTCCCCCTGGACTAGCGGTACGGGGACCCAGTACTTC.

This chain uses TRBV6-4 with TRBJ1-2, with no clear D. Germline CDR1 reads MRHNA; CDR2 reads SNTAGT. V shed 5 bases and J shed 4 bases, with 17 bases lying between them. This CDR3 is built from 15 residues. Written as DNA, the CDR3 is TGTGCCAGCAGTCCCCAGTTAGGCGCGCGCTATGGCTACACCTTC. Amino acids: CASSPQLGARYGYTF.

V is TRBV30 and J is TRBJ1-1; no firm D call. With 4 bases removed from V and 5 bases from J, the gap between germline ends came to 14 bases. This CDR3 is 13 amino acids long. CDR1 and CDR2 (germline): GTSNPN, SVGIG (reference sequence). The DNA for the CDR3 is TGTGCCTGGAATAAGGTCCTTGTGACTGAAGCTTTCTTT. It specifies CAWNKVLVTEAFF.